These 13 T cell receptor beta chains were sequenced from one sample in a study of blood T cell repertoires in COVID-19. Some clones are missing from TCRdb's copy, which holds only in-frame ones; the method was immunoSEQ multiplex PCR. The sample lists about 260,000 clones; around 89% were seen once. The sample was peripheral blood. The receptors derive from a man between 60 and 75 years old who had recovered from COVID-19.

The chain is built from TRBV2 and TRBJ1-5; D unresolved. From germline, CDR1 is SNHLY and CDR2 FYNNEI. V lost 4 bases, J lost 4 bases, and 14 bases lay in between. CDR3 size: 15 residues. This CDR3 reads CASSGLTVENQPQHF. The DNA for the CDR3 is TGTGCCAGCAGTGGTCTTACCGTCGAGAATCAGCCCCAGCATTTT.

The rearrangement joins TRBV10-2 to TRBJ2-7; 7 nucleotides line up with TRBD2. CDR1 and CDR2 (germline): WSHSY, SAAADI. Trimming at V came to 3 bases and at J to 4 bases, leaving 9 bases not matched to a gene. The CDR3 is made up of 15 amino acids. The CDR3 loop is CASSEQAQGGYEQYF. For the CDR3, the DNA is TGCGCCAGCAGTGAACAGGCCCAGGGAGGGTACGAGCAGTACTTC.

This clone was seen only once. The chain joins TRBV7-3 to TRBJ2-7, with D possibly matching TRBD2 (5 bases). CDR3 length: 13 amino acids. Germline loops: CDR1 SGHTA, CDR2 FQGTGA. V lost 8 bases to trimming and J lost 3 bases, with 14 bases between them. CDR3 residues: CASSEGRDYEQYF. The CDR3 nucleotides are TGTGCCAGCTCAGAGGGCCGAGACTACGAGCAGTACTTC.

This sequence joins TRBV18 and TRBJ2-7; 8 bases fit TRBD1. The germline V gene has CDR1 KGHSH and CDR2 LQKENI. This CDR3 contains 14 residues. V trimming: 5 bases; J trimming: 2 bases; junction bases outside the gene matches: 5. The CDR3 coding sequence is TGTGCCAGCTCAACCGGGACAGGACCCTACGAGCAGTACTTC. Amino acids: CASSTGTGPYEQYF.

V is TRBV10-3 and J is TRBJ1-1; 9 bases agree with TRBD1. CDR1 and CDR2 (germline): ENHRY, SYGVKD. This CDR3 has 15 amino acids. Trimming cost V 3 bases and J 8 bases; bases outside gene matches: 10. CDR3 DNA: TGTGCCATCAGTGACGGGACAGGGAGGGGGGAGGAAGCTTTCTTT. Encoded protein: CAISDGTGRGEEAFF.

In its sample, this clone was seen once. This rearrangement joins TRBV5-1 to TRBJ2-7; 12 positions agree with TRBD1. Looked up from germline, CDR1 is SGHRS and CDR2 is YFSETQ. This CDR3 is 14 amino acids long. J lost 12 bases, V lost 4 bases, and 11 bases had no gene match. The CDR3 nucleotides read TGCGCCAGCAGCACCCGGGACAGGGGGCGAGAGGTGTACTTC. It translates to CASSTRDRGREVYF.

V usage is TRBV7-2 and J usage is TRBJ2-5; D possibly corresponds to TRBD1 (6 bases). Germline CDR1 SGHTA, CDR2 FQGNSA. V was clipped by 3 bases and J by 2 bases, with 16 bases between them. The CDR3 has 16 residues. The CDR3, as DNA: TGTGCCAGCAGCTTCCAAGGAGGACAGCTACAAGAGACCCAGTACTTC. Protein: CASSFQGGQLQETQYF.

The V and J genes are TRBV7-9 and TRBJ1-5; the D gene is possibly TRBD1 (6 bases). Germline V gives CDR1 SEHNR, CDR2 FQNEAQ (reference sequence). V was cut by 3 bases and J by 4 bases, with 22 bases left in between. The CDR3 is 18 amino acids. CDR3 in amino acids: CASSFDTDRLVRNQPQHF. Here the CDR3 DNA reads TGTGCCAGCAGCTTCGATACCGACAGGCTTGTGCGGAATCAGCCCCAGCATTTT.

The CDR3 region is CSAIDARVASNEQFF. CDR3 nucleotide sequence: TGCAGTGCTATTGATGCCAGGGTGGCTTCCAATGAGCAGTTCTTC. The genes are TRBV20-1 and TRBJ2-1; the D gene is possibly TRBD1 (5 bases). Germline CDR1 and CDR2: DFQATT and SNEGSKA (reference sequence). V lost 4 bases to trimming and J lost 6 bases, with 19 bases between them. This CDR3 comprises 15 residues.

The chain combines TRBV30 with TRBJ1-2; the D is unclear. CDR3 length: 13 residues. Between the trimmed V and J ends, which lost 0 bases and 8 bases, there was a span of 13 bases. Germline V gene sequence: CDR1 GTSNPN, CDR2 SVGIG (reference sequence). This chain's CDR3 is CAWSVGFAEGYTF. The CDR3 DNA is TGTGCCTGGAGTGTAGGATTTGCGGAAGGCTACACCTTC.

The gene calls are TRBV5-1 and TRBJ2-5, with 7 bases identical to TRBD1. After removal of 5 bases from V and 4 bases from J, the junction contained 8 bases not matched to a gene. From germline, CDR1 is SGHRS and CDR2 YFSETQ. The CDR3 consists of 14 residues. CDR3 nucleotide sequence: TGCGCCAGCAGGGGAGAACACAGGGGAGAGACCCAGTACTTC. It codes for CASRGEHRGETQYF.

This clone was observed a handful of times. J is TRBJ1-5 and V is TRBV25-1, with 8 bases that match TRBD1. The CDR3 contains 13 residues. Per germline, CDR1 MGHDK and CDR2 SYGVNS. V shed 8 bases and J 6 bases; nucleotides not matched to a gene: 6. CDR3 protein: CASAPGGSQPQHF. CDR3 nucleotide sequence: TGTGCCAGCGCCCCAGGGGGCAGTCAGCCCCAGCATTTT.

The V and J genes are TRBV5-4 and TRBJ1-5, with 8 bases aligning to TRBD1. The CDR3 sequence is 17 residues long. V shed 3 bases, J shed 3 bases, and the junction held 11 bases outside the gene matches. Germline V gene data show CDR1 as SGHNT and CDR2 as YYREEE (reference sequence). The CDR3 spells CASSSGGGQGFNQPQHF. The CDR3 coding sequence is TGTGCCAGCAGCTCGGGGGGCGGACAGGGATTCAATCAGCCCCAGCATTTT.